This section outlines one T cell receptor beta chain sequence together with its context. TCRdb's copy holds only in-frame clones and misses some; the assay was immunoSEQ multiplex PCR. This table has approximately 500,000 clones, 85% to 90% appearing once. This entry belongs to a study of blood T cell repertoires in COVID-19. There are 14 residues in the CDR3. Between the trimmed V and J ends, which lost 2 bases and 7 bases, there was a span of 11 bases. Per germline, CDR1 MNHEY and CDR2 SVGAGI. The V gene is TRBV6-5, the J gene TRBJ1-4, with D perhaps matching TRBD1 (6 bases). This receptor was identified in a woman between 50 and 59 years old with COVID-19, enrolled during active disease. Sample: peripheral blood. The CDR3 loop reads CASSYEARGEKLFF. CDR3 nucleotide sequence: TGTGCCAGCAGTTACGAGGCCAGGGGTGAAAAACTGTTTTTT.